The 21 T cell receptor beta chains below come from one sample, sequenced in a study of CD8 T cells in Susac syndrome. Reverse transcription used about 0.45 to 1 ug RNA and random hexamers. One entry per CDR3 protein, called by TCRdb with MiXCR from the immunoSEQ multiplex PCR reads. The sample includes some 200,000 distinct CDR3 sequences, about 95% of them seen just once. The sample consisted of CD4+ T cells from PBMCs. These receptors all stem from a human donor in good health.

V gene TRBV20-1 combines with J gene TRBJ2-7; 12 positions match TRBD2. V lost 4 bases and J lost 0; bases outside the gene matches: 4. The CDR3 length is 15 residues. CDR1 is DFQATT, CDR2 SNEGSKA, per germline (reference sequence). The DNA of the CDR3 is TGCAGTGCTAAACTAGCGGGAGGCCCCTCCTACGAGCAGTACTTC. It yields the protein CSAKLAGGPSYEQYF.

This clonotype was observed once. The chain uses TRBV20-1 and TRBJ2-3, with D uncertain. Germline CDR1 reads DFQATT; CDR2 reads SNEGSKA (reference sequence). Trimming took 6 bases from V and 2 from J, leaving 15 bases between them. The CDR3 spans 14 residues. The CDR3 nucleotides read TGCAGTGCGGGGTGGATGGCGGACACAGATACGCAGTATTTT. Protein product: CSAGWMADTDTQYF.

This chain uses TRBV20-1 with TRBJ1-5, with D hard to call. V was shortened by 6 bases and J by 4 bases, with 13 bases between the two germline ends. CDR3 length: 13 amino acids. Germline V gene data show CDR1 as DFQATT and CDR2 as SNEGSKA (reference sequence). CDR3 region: CSARRRSNQPQHF. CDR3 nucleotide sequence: TGCAGTGCAAGACGGCGGTCAAATCAGCCCCAGCATTTT.

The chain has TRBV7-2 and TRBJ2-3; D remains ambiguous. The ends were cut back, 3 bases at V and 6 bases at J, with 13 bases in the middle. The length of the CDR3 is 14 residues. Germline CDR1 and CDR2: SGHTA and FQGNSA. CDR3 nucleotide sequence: TGTGCCAGCAGCTTCCGACGGCTACAGGATACGCAGTATTTT. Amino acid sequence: CASSFRRLQDTQYF.

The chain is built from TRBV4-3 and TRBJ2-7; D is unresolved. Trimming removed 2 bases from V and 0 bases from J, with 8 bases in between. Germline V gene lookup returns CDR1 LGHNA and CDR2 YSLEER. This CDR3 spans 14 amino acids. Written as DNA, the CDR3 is TGCGCCAGCAGCCAAAGCTGGAACTCCTACGAGCAGTACTTC. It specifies CASSQSWNSYEQYF.

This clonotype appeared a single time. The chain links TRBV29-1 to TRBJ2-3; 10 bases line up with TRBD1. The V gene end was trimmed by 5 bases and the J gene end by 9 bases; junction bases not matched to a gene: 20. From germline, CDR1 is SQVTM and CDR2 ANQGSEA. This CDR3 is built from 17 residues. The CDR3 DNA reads TGCAGCGTTTCGAATGTGGGACAGGGGAAGATGATTAGGACGCAGTATTTT. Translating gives CSVSNVGQGKMIRTQYF.

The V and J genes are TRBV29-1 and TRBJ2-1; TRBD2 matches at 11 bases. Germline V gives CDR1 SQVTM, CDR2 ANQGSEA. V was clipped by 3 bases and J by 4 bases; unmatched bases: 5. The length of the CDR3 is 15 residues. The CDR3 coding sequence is TGCAGCGTTGACCCGATAGCGGGAGGGTACAATGAGCAGTTCTTC. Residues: CSVDPIAGGYNEQFF.

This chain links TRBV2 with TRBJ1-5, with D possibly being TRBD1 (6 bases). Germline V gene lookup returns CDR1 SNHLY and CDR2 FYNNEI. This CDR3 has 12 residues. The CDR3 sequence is CAGGRINQPQHF. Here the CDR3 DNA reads TGTGCGGGGGGGCGGATCAATCAGCCCCAGCATTTT.

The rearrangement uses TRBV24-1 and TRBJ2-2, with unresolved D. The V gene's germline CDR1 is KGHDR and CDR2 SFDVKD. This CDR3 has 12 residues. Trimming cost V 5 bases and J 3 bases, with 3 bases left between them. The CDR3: CATSGYTGELFF. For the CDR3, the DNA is TGTGCCACCAGTGGGTACACCGGGGAGCTGTTTTTT.

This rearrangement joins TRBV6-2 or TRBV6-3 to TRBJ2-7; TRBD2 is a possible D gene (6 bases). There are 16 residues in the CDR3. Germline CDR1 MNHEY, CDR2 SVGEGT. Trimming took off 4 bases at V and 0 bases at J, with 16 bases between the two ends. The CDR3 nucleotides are TGTGCCAGCAGTTTCTCCGGGCGGGAACGCTCCTACGAGCAGTACTTC. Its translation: CASSFSGRERSYEQYF.

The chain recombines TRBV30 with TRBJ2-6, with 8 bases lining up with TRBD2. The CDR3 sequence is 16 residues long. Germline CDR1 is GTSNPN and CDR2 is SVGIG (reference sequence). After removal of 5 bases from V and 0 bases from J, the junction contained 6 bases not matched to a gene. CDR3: CAWRPTSGSGANVLTF. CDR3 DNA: TGTGCCTGGCGTCCAACTAGCGGCTCTGGGGCCAACGTCCTGACTTTC.

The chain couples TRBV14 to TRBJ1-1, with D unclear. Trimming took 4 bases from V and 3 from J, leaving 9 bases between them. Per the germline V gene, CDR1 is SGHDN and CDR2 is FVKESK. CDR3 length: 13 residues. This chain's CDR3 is CASSRRTDTEAFF. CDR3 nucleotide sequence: TGTGCCAGCAGCCGACGTACCGACACTGAAGCTTTCTTT.

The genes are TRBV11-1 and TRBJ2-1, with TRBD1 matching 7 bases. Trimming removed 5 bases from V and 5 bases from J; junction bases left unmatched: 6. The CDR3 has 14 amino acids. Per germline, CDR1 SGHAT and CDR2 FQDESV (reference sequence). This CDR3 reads CASSLRDSDNEQFF. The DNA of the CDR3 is TGTGCCAGCAGCCTCCGGGACAGCGACAATGAGCAGTTCTTC. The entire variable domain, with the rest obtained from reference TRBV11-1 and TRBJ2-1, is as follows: EAEVAQSPRYKITEKSQAVAFWCDPISGHATLYWYRQILGQGPELLVQFQDESVVDDSQLPKDRFSAERLKGVDSTLKIQPAELGDSAMYLCASSLRDSDNEQFFGPGTRLTVL.

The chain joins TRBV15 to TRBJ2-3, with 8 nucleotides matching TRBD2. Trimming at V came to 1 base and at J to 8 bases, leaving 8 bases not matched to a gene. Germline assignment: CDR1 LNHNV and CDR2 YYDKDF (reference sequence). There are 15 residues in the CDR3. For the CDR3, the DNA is TGTGCCACCAGCAGAGTTGGGACTAGAAGGGGTACGCAGTATTTT. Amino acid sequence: CATSRVGTRRGTQYF.

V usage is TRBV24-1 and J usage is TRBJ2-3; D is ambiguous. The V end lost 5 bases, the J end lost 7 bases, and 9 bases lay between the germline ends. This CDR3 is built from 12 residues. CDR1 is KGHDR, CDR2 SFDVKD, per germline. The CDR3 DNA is TGTGCCACCAGTGGAACAAGCTATACGCAGTATTTT. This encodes CATSGTSYTQYF.

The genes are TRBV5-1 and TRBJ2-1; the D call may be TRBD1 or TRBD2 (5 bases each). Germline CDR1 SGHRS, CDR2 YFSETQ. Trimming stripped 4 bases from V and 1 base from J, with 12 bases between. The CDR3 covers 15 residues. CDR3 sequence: CASSSRDRSYNEQFF. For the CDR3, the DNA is TGCGCCAGCAGCAGCCGGGACCGGTCCTACAATGAGCAGTTCTTC.

This chain's CDR3 is CASSLSSSVGSRTQYF. CDR3 nucleotides: TGTGCCAGCAGCTTATCTTCAAGTGTCGGGAGCCGTACGCAGTATTTT. The chain combines TRBV7-9 with TRBJ2-3; maybe TRBD2 (6 bases). Germline V gene lookup returns CDR1 SEHNR and CDR2 FQNEAQ (reference sequence). The CDR3 length is 16 residues. Trimming removed 2 bases at V and 8 bases at J, with 20 bases between.

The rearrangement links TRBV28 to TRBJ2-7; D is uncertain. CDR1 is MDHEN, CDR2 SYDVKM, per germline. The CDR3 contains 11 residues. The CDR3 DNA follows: TGTGGGACGGAGAGCTCCTACGAGCAGTACTTC. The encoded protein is CGTESSYEQYF. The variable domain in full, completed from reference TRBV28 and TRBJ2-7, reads DVKVTQSSRYLVKRTGEKVFLECVQDMDHENMFWYRQDPGLGLRLIYFSYDVKMKEKGDIPEGYSVSREKKERFSLILESASTNQTSMYLCGTESSYEQYFGPGTRLTVT.

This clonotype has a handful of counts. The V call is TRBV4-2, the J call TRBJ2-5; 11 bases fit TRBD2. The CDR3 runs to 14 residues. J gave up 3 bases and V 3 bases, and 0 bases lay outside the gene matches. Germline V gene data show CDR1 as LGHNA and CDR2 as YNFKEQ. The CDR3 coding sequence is TGTGCCAGCAGCCAGGGACTAGCGGAAGAGACCCAGTACTTC. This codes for CASSQGLAEETQYF.

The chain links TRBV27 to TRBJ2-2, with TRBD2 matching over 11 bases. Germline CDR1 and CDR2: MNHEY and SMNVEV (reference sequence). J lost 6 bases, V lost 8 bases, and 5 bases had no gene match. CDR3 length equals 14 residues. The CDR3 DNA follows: TGTGCCAGCCAGACTAGCGGGACGGCCGGGGAGCTGTTTTTT. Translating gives CASQTSGTAGELFF.

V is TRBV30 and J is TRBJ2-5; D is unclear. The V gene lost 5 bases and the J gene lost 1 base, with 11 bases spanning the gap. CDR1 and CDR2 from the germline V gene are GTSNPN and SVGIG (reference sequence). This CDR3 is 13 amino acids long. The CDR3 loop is CAWGLGIQETQYF. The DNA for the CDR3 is TGTGCCTGGGGGTTGGGGATCCAAGAGACCCAGTACTTC.